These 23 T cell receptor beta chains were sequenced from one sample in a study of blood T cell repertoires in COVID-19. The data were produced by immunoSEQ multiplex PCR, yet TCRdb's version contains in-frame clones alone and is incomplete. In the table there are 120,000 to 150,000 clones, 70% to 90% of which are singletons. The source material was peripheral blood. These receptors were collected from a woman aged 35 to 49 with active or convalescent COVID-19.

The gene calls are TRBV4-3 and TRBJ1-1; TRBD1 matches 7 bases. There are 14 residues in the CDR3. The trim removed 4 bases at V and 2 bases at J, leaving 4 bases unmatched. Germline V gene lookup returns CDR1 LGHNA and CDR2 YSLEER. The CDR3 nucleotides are TGCGCCAGCAGCCCTGACAGGGTCAACACTGAAGCTTTCTTT. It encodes CASSPDRVNTEAFF.

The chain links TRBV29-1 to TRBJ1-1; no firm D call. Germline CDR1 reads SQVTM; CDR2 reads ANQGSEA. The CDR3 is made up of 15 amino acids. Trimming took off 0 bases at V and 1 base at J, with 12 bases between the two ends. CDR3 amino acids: CSVEDPPGWNTEAFF. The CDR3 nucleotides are TGCAGCGTTGAAGATCCTCCGGGGTGGAACACTGAAGCTTTCTTT. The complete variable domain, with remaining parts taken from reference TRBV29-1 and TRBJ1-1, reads SAVISQKPSRDICQRGTSLTIQCQVDSQVTMMFWYRQQPGQSLTLIATANQGSEATYESGFVIDKFPISRPNLTFSTLTVSNMSPEDSSIYLCSVEDPPGWNTEAFFGQGTRLTVV.

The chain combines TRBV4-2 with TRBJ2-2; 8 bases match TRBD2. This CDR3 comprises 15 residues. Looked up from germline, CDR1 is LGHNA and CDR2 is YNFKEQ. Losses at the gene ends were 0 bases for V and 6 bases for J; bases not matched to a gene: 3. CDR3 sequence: CASSQEVGLAGELFF. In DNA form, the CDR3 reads TGTGCCAGCAGCCAAGAGGTGGGACTAGCCGGGGAGCTGTTTTTT.

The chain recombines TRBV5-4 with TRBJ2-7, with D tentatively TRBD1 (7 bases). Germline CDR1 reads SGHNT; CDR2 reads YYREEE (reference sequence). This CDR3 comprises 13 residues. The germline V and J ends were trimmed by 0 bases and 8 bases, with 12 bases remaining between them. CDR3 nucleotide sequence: TGTGCCAGCAGCTTGGGTGGAGGGGGCCAGCAGTACTTC. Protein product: CASSLGGGGQQYF.

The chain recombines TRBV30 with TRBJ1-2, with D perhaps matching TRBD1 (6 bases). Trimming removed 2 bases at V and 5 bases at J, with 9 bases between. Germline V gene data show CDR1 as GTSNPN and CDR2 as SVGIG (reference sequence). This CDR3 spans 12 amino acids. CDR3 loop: CAWSPTGYGYTF. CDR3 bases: TGTGCCTGGAGTCCTACAGGGTATGGCTACACCTTC.

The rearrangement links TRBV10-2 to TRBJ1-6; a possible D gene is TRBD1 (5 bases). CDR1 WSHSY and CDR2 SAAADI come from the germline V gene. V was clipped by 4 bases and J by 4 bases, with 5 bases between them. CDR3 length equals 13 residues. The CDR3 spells CASSGQYNSPLHF. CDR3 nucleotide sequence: TGCGCCAGCAGTGGACAGTATAATTCACCCCTCCACTTT.

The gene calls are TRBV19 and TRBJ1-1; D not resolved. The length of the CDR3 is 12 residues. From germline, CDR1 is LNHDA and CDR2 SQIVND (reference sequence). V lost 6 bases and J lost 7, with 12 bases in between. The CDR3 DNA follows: TGTGCCAGTAGCGGCAGGATAAATGAAGCTTTCTTT. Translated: CASSGRINEAFF. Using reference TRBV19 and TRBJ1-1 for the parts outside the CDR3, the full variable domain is DGGITQSPKYLFRKEGQNVTLSCEQNLNHDAMYWYRQDPGQGLRLIYYSQIVNDFQKGDIAEGYSVSREKKESFPLTVTSAQKNPTAFYLCASSGRINEAFFGQGTRLTVV.

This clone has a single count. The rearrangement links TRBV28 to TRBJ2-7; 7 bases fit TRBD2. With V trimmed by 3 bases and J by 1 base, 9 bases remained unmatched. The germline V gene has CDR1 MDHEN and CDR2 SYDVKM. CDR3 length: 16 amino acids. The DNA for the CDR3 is TGTGCCAGCAGTTTTCCCCTAGCTAGCGGATCCTACGAGCAGTACTTC. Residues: CASSFPLASGSYEQYF.

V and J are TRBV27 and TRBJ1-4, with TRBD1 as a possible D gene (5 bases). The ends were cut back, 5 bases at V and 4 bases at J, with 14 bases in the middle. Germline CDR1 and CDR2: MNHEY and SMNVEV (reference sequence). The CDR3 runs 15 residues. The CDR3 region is CASSTLGTGNEKLFF. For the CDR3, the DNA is TGTGCCAGCAGTACTTTGGGGACTGGTAATGAAAAACTGTTTTTT.

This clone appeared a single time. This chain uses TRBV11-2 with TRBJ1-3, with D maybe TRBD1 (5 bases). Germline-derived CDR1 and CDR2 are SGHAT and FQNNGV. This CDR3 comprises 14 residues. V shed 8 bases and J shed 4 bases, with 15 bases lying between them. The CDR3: CASRTTGSGNTIYF. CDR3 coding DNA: TGTGCCAGCCGTACTACAGGTAGCGGAAACACCATATATTTT.

The CDR3 nucleotides are TGTGCCAGCAGTTACTCGATCCGGGAAGGCTACACCTTC. Translation gives CASSYSIREGYTF. The chain recombines TRBV6-5 with TRBJ1-2, with D unresolved. The CDR3 sequence is 13 residues long. Deletions cut 0 bases from V and 8 bases from J, with 10 bases between. CDR1 is MNHEY, CDR2 SVGAGI, per germline.

The CDR3 reads CASSATPLRTALHF. The CDR3 bases are TGTGCCAGCAGCGCAACCCCCCTGCGGACAGCTCTCCACTTT. V usage is TRBV11-2 and J usage is TRBJ1-6; tentatively, D is TRBD1 (6 bases). The V gene's germline CDR1 is SGHAT and CDR2 FQNNGV. This CDR3 is built from 14 residues. V shed 5 bases and J shed 16 bases, with 21 bases lying between them.

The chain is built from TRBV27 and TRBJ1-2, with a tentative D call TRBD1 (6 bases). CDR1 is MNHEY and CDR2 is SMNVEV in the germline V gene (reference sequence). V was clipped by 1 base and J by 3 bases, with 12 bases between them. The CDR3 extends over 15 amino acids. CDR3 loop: CASSLWQGSDYGYTF. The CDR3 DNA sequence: TGTGCCAGCAGTTTATGGCAGGGGAGCGACTATGGCTACACCTTC.

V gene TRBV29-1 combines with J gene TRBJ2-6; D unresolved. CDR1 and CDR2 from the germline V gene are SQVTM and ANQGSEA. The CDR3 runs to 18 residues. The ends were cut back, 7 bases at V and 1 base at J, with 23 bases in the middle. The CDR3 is CSASHRHPRISGANVLTF. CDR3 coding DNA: TGCAGCGCCTCCCATCGACATCCCCGAATTTCTGGGGCCAACGTCCTGACTTTC.

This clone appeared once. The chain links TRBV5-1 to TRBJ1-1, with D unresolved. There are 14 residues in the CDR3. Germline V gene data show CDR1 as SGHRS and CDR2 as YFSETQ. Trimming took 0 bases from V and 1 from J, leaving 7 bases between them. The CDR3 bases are TGCGCCAGCAGCTTGGCCGAGCGGAACACTGAAGCTTTCTTT. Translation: CASSLAERNTEAFF.

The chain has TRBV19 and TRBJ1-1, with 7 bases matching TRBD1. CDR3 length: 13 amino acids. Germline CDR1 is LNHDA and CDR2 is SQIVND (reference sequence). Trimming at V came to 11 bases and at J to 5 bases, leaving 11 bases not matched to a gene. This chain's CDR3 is CAGIDREVTEAFF. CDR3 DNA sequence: TGTGCCGGGATAGACAGGGAGGTTACTGAAGCTTTCTTT.

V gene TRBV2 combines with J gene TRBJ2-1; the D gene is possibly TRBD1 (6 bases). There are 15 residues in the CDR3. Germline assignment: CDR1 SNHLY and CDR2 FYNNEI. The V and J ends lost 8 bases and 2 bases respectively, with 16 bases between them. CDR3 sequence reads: CASRLGQTPYNEQFF. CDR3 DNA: TGTGCCAGCCGGCTCGGACAGACCCCCTACAATGAGCAGTTCTTC.

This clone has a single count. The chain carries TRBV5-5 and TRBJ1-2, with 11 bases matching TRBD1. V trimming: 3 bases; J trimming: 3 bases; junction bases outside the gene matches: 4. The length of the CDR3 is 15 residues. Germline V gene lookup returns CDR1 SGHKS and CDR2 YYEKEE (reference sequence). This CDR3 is CASSWGTGGDYGYTF. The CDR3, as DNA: TGTGCCAGCAGCTGGGGGACAGGGGGAGACTATGGCTACACCTTC.

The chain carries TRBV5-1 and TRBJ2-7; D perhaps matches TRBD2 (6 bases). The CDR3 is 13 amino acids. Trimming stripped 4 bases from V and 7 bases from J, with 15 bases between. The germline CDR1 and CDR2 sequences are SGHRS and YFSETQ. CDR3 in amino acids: CASSPQRAGEQYF. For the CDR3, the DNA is TGCGCCAGCAGCCCCCAGCGGGCGGGGGAGCAGTACTTC. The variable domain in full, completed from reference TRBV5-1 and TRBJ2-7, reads KAGVTQTPRYLIKTRGQQVTLSCSPISGHRSVSWYQQTPGQGLQFLFEYFSETQRNKGNFPGRFSGRQFSNSRSEMNVSTLELGDSALYLCASSPQRAGEQYFGPGTRLTVT.

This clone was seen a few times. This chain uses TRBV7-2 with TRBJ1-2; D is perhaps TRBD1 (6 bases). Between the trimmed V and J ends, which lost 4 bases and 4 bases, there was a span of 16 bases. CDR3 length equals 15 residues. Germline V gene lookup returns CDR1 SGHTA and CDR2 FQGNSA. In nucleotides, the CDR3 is TGTGCCAGCAGCTCCTCTCCGCAGGGGACCTATGGCTACACCTTC. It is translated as CASSSSPQGTYGYTF.

DNA for the CDR3: TGTGCCAGTAGTACCCGACAGGGGGTACGCATGAACACTGAAGCTTTCTTT. This codes for CASSTRQGVRMNTEAFF. The chain carries TRBV19 and TRBJ1-1; 9 bases match TRBD1. J was trimmed by 0 bases and V by 4 bases; bases with no gene match: 9. There are 17 residues in the CDR3. Germline values: CDR1 LNHDA, CDR2 SQIVND (reference sequence).

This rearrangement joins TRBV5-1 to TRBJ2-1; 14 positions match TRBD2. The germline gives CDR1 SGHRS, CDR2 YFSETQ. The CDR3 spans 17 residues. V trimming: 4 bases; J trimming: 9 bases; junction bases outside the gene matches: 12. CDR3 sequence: CASSQHPTSGRGGEQFF. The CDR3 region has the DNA TGCGCCAGCAGCCAACACCCGACTAGCGGGAGGGGTGGTGAGCAGTTCTTC.

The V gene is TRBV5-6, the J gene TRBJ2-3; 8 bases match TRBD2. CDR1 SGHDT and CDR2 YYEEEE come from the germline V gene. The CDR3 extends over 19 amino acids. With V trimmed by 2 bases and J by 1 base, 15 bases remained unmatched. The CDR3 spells CASSFLYGEPAGGTDTQYF. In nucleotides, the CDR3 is TGTGCCAGCAGCTTTCTCTATGGGGAACCAGCGGGAGGCACAGATACGCAGTATTTT.